This entry lists 26 T cell receptor beta chains sequenced from one sample in a study of blood T cell repertoires in COVID-19. Clones were sequenced by immunoSEQ multiplex PCR, and TCRdb holds only the in-frame ones, with some missing. Counted here are 250,000 to 350,000 clones, around 90% occurring once; the ten biggest clones make up about 2.2%. Input material: peripheral blood. The receptors stem from a woman aged 50 to 60 who had recovered from COVID-19.

The chain joins TRBV6-5 to TRBJ2-5; TRBD2 aligns across 12 bases. There are 15 residues in the CDR3. V lost 4 bases, J lost 5 bases, and 5 bases stayed unmatched. Germline V gene sequence: CDR1 MNHEY, CDR2 SVGAGI. CDR3 nucleotides: TGTGCCAGCAGTTCACTAGCGGGGGGTGGGGAGACCCAGTACTTC. Its protein product is CASSSLAGGGETQYF.

This clone was detected a few times. The genes are TRBV12-3 or TRBV12-4 and TRBJ1-2, with a tentative D call TRBD1 (5 bases). This CDR3 is 13 amino acids long. Deletions cut 5 bases from V and 4 bases from J, with 11 bases between. The CDR3 bases are TGTGCCAGCAGTCGCCAGGGATCCTATGGCTACACCTTC. Protein sequence: CASSRQGSYGYTF.

The CDR3 sequence: CASSTLAGAYTGELFF. The CDR3 nucleotides read TGTGCCAGCAGTACTCTAGCGGGAGCTTACACCGGGGAGCTGTTTTTT. This chain connects TRBV6-2 or TRBV6-3 to TRBJ2-2; 10 bases are a match to TRBD2. The trim removed 5 bases at V and 3 bases at J, leaving 6 bases unmatched. The CDR3 is 16 residues long. Germline loops: CDR1 MNHEY, CDR2 SVGEGT.

The chain has TRBV5-1 and TRBJ2-7; D not certain. Germline values: CDR1 SGHRS, CDR2 YFSETQ. This CDR3 is built from 14 residues. Trimming removed 0 bases from V and 5 bases from J, with 12 bases in between. The CDR3 DNA reads as TGCGCCAGCAGCTTGGGGGCCACCAAACACGAGCAGTACTTC. The encoded protein is CASSLGATKHEQYF.

The chain couples TRBV5-8 to TRBJ2-7; perhaps TRBD1 as D (5 bases). Per germline, CDR1 SGHTS and CDR2 YDEGEE. The length of the CDR3 is 13 residues. Trimming left V 3 bases short and J 0 bases short, with 7 bases between. This CDR3 is CASSWGRSYEQYF. For the CDR3, the DNA is TGTGCCAGCAGCTGGGGCCGCTCCTACGAGCAGTACTTC.

This sequence joins TRBV2 and TRBJ1-5, with D unclear. V gave up 6 bases and J gave up 0 bases, with 9 bases separating them. This CDR3 is built from 14 residues. The germline V gene has CDR1 SNHLY and CDR2 FYNNEI. CDR3 sequence (DNA): TGTGCCAGCAGGTGGCATAATAGCAATCAGCCCCAGCATTTT. Residues: CASRWHNSNQPQHF.

This clone occurred once. The rearrangement links TRBV28 to TRBJ2-7; TRBD1 aligns across 7 bases. The CDR3 runs 18 residues. The junction had 18 bases not matched to a gene; V was cut back by 2 bases and J by 5 bases. Germline loops: CDR1 MDHEN, CDR2 SYDVKM. Here the CDR3 reads CASSLIGQVFWIRDEQYF. CDR3 nucleotides: TGTGCCAGCAGTTTAATAGGACAGGTATTTTGGATAAGGGACGAGCAGTACTTC.

The chain combines TRBV28 with TRBJ1-2; 7 positions match TRBD1. J lost 6 bases, V lost 7 bases, and 14 bases had no gene match. The germline gives CDR1 MDHEN, CDR2 SYDVKM. This CDR3 comprises 15 residues. The CDR3 region is CASTTPATGKHGYTF. The DNA for the CDR3 is TGTGCCAGCACCACACCCGCGACAGGGAAGCATGGCTACACCTTC.

To note about this clone: This CDR3 is also generated by other DNA sequences in the sample. V is TRBV30 and J is TRBJ2-7; D not certain. The CDR3 contains 11 residues. Per germline, CDR1 GTSNPN and CDR2 SVGIG (reference sequence). Between the trimmed V and J ends, which lost 2 bases and 4 bases, there was a span of 6 bases. CDR3 sequence: CAWSRSYEQYF. CDR3 DNA sequence: TGTGCCTGGAGTCGGAGTTACGAGCAGTACTTC.

V and J are TRBV19 and TRBJ1-2; TRBD1 matches 9 bases. The CDR3 extends over 15 amino acids. With V trimmed by 3 bases and J by 7 bases, 9 bases remained unmatched. Germline assignment: CDR1 LNHDA and CDR2 SQIVND (reference sequence). The CDR3 sequence is CASSIPGQGRGGYTF. CDR3 DNA sequence: TGTGCCAGTAGTATTCCGGGACAGGGAAGAGGTGGCTACACCTTC.

With regard to this clone: Other nucleotide sequences in the sample specify the same CDR3. This chain connects TRBV12-3 or TRBV12-4 to TRBJ2-7, with TRBD1 identical over 7 bases. This CDR3 has 13 amino acids. Losses at the gene ends were 3 bases for V and 1 base for J; bases not matched to a gene: 0. The CDR3 spells CASSLGQSYEQYF. DNA of the CDR3: TGTGCCAGCAGTTTGGGACAGTCCTACGAGCAGTACTTC.

This sequence joins TRBV25-1 and TRBJ1-2; perhaps TRBD1 as D (5 bases). Germline V lookup: CDR1 MGHDK, CDR2 SYGVNS. V was cut by 7 bases and J by 2 bases, with 20 bases left in between. The CDR3 extends over 16 amino acids. The CDR3, as DNA: TGTGCCAGCAACAGATTCAGGGATAAGGTAAACTATGGCTACACCTTC. This sequence encodes CASNRFRDKVNYGYTF.

The rearrangement uses TRBV6-5 and TRBJ2-2, with D possibly being TRBD1 (5 bases). V was clipped by 6 bases and J by 6 bases, with 14 bases between them. This CDR3 contains 14 residues. CDR1 is MNHEY, CDR2 SVGAGI, per germline. CDR3 DNA: TGTGCCAGCAGCCCCGGCGTAGGGGCCGGGGAGCTGTTTTTT. This encodes CASSPGVGAGELFF.

The V gene is TRBV5-1, the J gene TRBJ1-2, with D hard to call. Germline V lookup: CDR1 SGHRS, CDR2 YFSETQ. The germline V and J ends were trimmed by 7 bases and 1 base, with 11 bases remaining between them. The CDR3 is made up of 13 amino acids. As DNA, the CDR3 is TGCGCCAGCTCGCCTCGGGTTAACTATGGCTACACCTTC. Translated, it gives CASSPRVNYGYTF.

This chain links TRBV20-1 with TRBJ2-5, with a weak D call TRBD2 (5 bases). Germline values: CDR1 DFQATT, CDR2 SNEGSKA (reference sequence). The CDR3 is made up of 13 amino acids. Trimming pared 3 bases from V and 3 bases from J, leaving 11 bases between. The CDR3 sequence is CSASGTRKETQYF. CDR3 sequence (DNA): TGCAGTGCTAGTGGTACTAGGAAAGAGACCCAGTACTTC.

The DNA for the CDR3 is TGTGCCAGGGGAGGGTGGGAGCACGAGCAGTACTTC. Protein: CARGGWEHEQYF. The V and J genes are TRBV6-5 and TRBJ2-7; 7 bases align to TRBD2. The V gene's germline CDR1 is MNHEY and CDR2 SVGAGI. Trimming at V came to 9 bases and at J to 5 bases, leaving 7 bases not matched to a gene. This CDR3 is 12 amino acids long.

The chain's CDR3 is CASSPRGLAGYNEQFF. For the CDR3, the DNA is TGCGCCAGCAGCCCTAGGGGGCTAGCGGGGTACAATGAGCAGTTCTTC. This rearrangement joins TRBV5-1 to TRBJ2-1, with 9 bases matching TRBD2. This CDR3 spans 16 amino acids. From germline, CDR1 is SGHRS and CDR2 YFSETQ. Unmatched junction bases numbered 9, after V lost 4 bases and J lost 4 bases.

The J gene is TRBJ1-3, the V gene TRBV5-6; D is unresolved. The CDR3 extends over 17 amino acids. From germline, CDR1 is SGHDT and CDR2 YYEEEE. V was cut by 3 bases and J by 0 bases, with 16 bases left in between. Written as DNA, the CDR3 is TGTGCCAGCAGCTCGCCCTGGCGGGCCTACTCTGGAAACACCATATATTTT. This gives the protein CASSSPWRAYSGNTIYF.

The chain employs TRBV9 and TRBJ2-5; maybe TRBD2 (6 bases). V shed 5 bases and J shed 4 bases, with 15 bases lying between them. CDR1 and CDR2 from the germline V gene are SGDLS and YYNGEE. The CDR3 consists of 14 residues. DNA for the CDR3: TGTGCCAGCAGTTTCCTAGCGTCGGGAGAGACCCAGTACTTC. This sequence encodes CASSFLASGETQYF.

In its sample, this clone was seen once. This rearrangement joins TRBV5-1 to TRBJ2-3, with 13 positions matching TRBD2. This CDR3 has 18 amino acids. The germline V gene encodes CDR1 SGHRS and CDR2 YFSETQ. J lost 0 bases, V lost 4 bases, and 8 bases had no gene match. CDR3 loop: CASSPGLAGVTSTDTQYF. The CDR3 DNA reads as TGCGCCAGCAGCCCCGGACTAGCGGGAGTGACTAGCACAGATACGCAGTATTTT.

V gene TRBV2 combines with J gene TRBJ1-2; maybe TRBD1 (5 bases). Germline values: CDR1 SNHLY, CDR2 FYNNEI. The germline V and J ends were trimmed by 7 bases and 8 bases, with 17 bases remaining between them. The CDR3 sequence is 13 residues long. The CDR3 loop reads CASKTENRLGYTF. DNA of the CDR3: TGTGCCAGCAAGACAGAGAATCGTCTGGGCTACACCTTC.

This sequence joins TRBV15 and TRBJ1-6; D is undetermined. The CDR3 extends over 17 amino acids. V was trimmed by 3 bases and J by 0 bases, leaving 12 bases between them. The germline CDR1 and CDR2 sequences are LNHNV and YYDKDF (reference sequence). CDR3 sequence: CATSRGRPSSYNSPLHF. CDR3 nucleotides: TGTGCCACCAGCAGGGGCAGGCCGAGCTCCTATAATTCACCCCTCCACTTT.

J is TRBJ1-1 and V is TRBV13; possibly TRBD1 for D (5 bases). V was trimmed by 5 bases and J by 3 bases, leaving 19 bases between them. This CDR3 contains 16 residues. CDR1 is PRHDT and CDR2 is FYEKMQ in the germline V gene (reference sequence). As DNA, the CDR3 is TGTGCCAGCAGCCCCTCAACCTGGGGCGCGTACACTGAAGCTTTCTTT. Translated, it gives CASSPSTWGAYTEAFF.

The gene calls are TRBV6-5 and TRBJ2-1, with 9 bases matching TRBD2. The CDR3 extends over 14 amino acids. Trimming at V came to 6 bases and at J to 9 bases, leaving 9 bases not matched to a gene. Germline lookup yields CDR1 MNHEY and CDR2 SVGAGI. The CDR3 bases are TGTGCCAGCAGGCAGCGGGAGGAGTTTCCTGAGCAGTTCTTC. Protein: CASRQREEFPEQFF.

This clone was found once. The chain has TRBV15 and TRBJ2-2; D may be TRBD2 (5 bases). V shed 1 base and J shed 2 bases, with 14 bases lying between them. This CDR3 spans 17 amino acids. Germline CDR1 and CDR2: LNHNV and YYDKDF (reference sequence). The CDR3 reads CATSRGGAEANTGELFF. In DNA, the CDR3 is TGTGCCACCAGCAGAGGCGGAGCGGAAGCAAACACCGGGGAGCTGTTTTTT.

Worth noting for this clone: The sample holds other DNA sequences that translate to the same CDR3. This rearrangement joins TRBV7-3 to TRBJ2-2, with D unclear. The V gene's germline CDR1 is SGHTA and CDR2 FQGTGA. V shed 5 bases and J shed 1 base, with 5 bases lying between them. The CDR3 is 13 amino acids. The CDR3 DNA reads TGTGCCAGCAGCCCTAAGAACACCGGGGAGCTGTTTTTT. Protein: CASSPKNTGELFF.